This T cell receptor (beta chain) was identified during a study of blood T cells in healthy people across ages. Study-level background: Template switching caught about one barcoded beta molecule for each two T cells.

Regarding this clonotype: Antigen: not known.

General study results and limits: Diversity was estimated from one million T cells, and these estimates were considered underestimates.

The V gene's germline CDR1 is SNHLY and CDR2 FYNNEI. V shed 1 base, J shed 8 bases, and the junction held 7 bases outside the gene matches. CDR3 size: 14 residues. Sample-barcoded 5' priming and a J-beta primer mix drove a second PCR of 7 to 11 cycles. Every cDNA was tagged by a template-switch adaptor with 12 random nucleotides. No fewer than 3 million CDR3-containing paired-end reads came from each sample. TCRdb reanalysed the 5' RACE reads using MiXCR and keeps one entry per CDR3 protein. The sample records roughly 1,700,000 distinct CDR3 sequences, approximately 28% being singletons. The clonotype comes from a woman aged 30 to 39 in good health. V is TRBV2 and J is TRBJ1-2, with TRBD1 matching 7 bases. The sequenced material came from blood. The CDR3 sequence is CASSEGFGTDGYTF. In DNA form, the CDR3 reads TGTGCCAGCAGTGAAGGGTTCGGGACAGACGGCTACACCTTC.